These T cell receptor beta chains were read from a single sample in a study of blood T cells in healthy people across ages. TCRdb independently ran MiXCR on the 5' RACE reads; one entry per CDR3 protein. The table includes approximately 780,000 distinct CDR3 sequences, around 24% detected once. This same sample was also taken into another study, of T cells of mothers and their children.

What was sequenced was blood. Source of these receptors: a boy aged 5-17 years in good health. Both conserved end residues are part of each CDR3. Some rows have no size entry. The others give once, few or many, or a class for an expanded clone.

TRBJ2-7 TRBV10-1 NA CASSESAGRGGGKQYF
TRBJ2-4 TRBV7-7 NA CASSLATGPAKNIQYF
TRBJ1-2 TRBV27 NA CASSPAGPTNGYTF
NA TRBV7-9 NA CASIGSGGKETQYF
TRBJ2-5 TRBV4-1 few CASSPRASAETQYF
TRBJ1-2 TRBV6-6 NA CASNLDAHYGYTF
NA TRBV27 NA CASTPGLAGAAYEQYF
NA TRBV6-5 NA CASSYPARGGENEQFF
NA TRBV29-1 few CSVENRGYEQYF
TRBJ2-6 TRBV11-2 NA CASSPAPGLAGFSPGGANVLTF
TRBJ1-2 TRBV7-2 NA CASSARGQGRGYTF
TRBJ1-6 TRBV30 NA CAWKVWDANSPLHF
TRBJ2-7 TRBV5-1 few CASSLEGPGEQYF
TRBJ2-5 TRBV7-9 few CASSTWTGKEETQYF
TRBJ2-2 TRBV7-8 NA CASQADRVSGELFF
TRBJ2-5 TRBV9 NA CASSGRTWETQYF
TRBJ1-4 TRBV6-6 few CASAGMNEKLFF
NA TRBV20-1 NA CSARGRRTTKQETQYF
TRBJ2-7 TRBV7-9 few CASSQDGLEQYF
TRBJ2-7 TRBV3-1 few CASSPQTVDEGQYF
TRBJ1-4 TRBV20-1 few CSAPLQRPTNEKLFF
TRBJ2-3 TRBV7-3 few CASSLRGGAGEDTQYF
TRBJ2-7 TRBV18 NA CARERTAFYEQYF
TRBJ2-2 TRBV11-2 NA CASSPLHANTGELFF
TRBJ2-1 TRBV12-3/TRBV12-4 NA CASSFPDLFEQFF
TRBJ2-5 TRBV12-3/TRBV12-4 few CASSQSGGEETQYF
TRBJ2-5 TRBV27 NA CASSYGSGGNGQETQYF
TRBJ1-3 TRBV5-1 NA CASSLEGVGNTIYF
TRBJ2-7 TRBV3-1 few CTSSKGGQSHSEQYF
NA TRBV20-1 few CSASGTESSYEQYF
NA TRBV11-2 NA CASSLFLGAFVVNEQFF
TRBJ1-4 TRBV6-5 NA CASSSAMTGLNEKLFF
TRBJ2-4 TRBV28 few CASSPTLSKNIQYF
TRBJ1-6 TRBV7-2 NA CASSSDRVRYGPLHF
TRBJ1-4 TRBV10-3 few CACRGGEDEKLFF
NA TRBV12-3/TRBV12-4 NA CASSPQRGTVYEQYF
TRBJ2-2 TRBV10-3 NA CAISESKGQRNGELFF